The 30 T cell receptor beta chains listed next were all sequenced from one sample in a study of CXCR3-negative and CXCR3-positive naive CD8 T cells. It was by 5' RACE with UMI labels that the TRB cDNA libraries were prepared. Reprocessing the 5' RACE reads, TCRdb reports a single entry for every CDR3 protein and omits DNA. Its table lists some 150,000 distinct CDR3 sequences. Their specific antigens are unknown. Notes on the study in general: Relative to CXCR3-negative naive cells, CXCR3-positive naive cells had more hydrophobic TRB CDR3s.

The sequencing sample was made of naive CXCR3+ CD8+ T cells from blood. Subset described: CD45RO-CCR7+CD27+CD95- naive CD8+ T cells expressing CXCR3 (TNR3+). These receptors all stem from a human donor in good health. Some clones in this sample may be carry-over from other donors' samples.

The rearrangement uses TRBV5-1 and TRBJ2-3. CDR3 length equals 15 residues. Germline lookup yields CDR1 SGHRS and CDR2 YFSETQ. The CDR3 is CASSPRVRSTDTQYF.

The chain links TRBV11-2 to TRBJ2-1; the TRBD2 assignment by TCRdb is unverifiable without DNA. CDR1 is SGHAT, CDR2 FQNNGV, per germline. The CDR3 covers 17 residues. CDR3 sequence reads: CASSTQGLAASYNEQFF. Drawing the rest from reference TRBV11-2 and TRBJ2-1, the complete variable domain is EAGVAQSPRYKIIEKRQSVAFWCNPISGHATLYWYQQILGQGPKLLIQFQNNGVVDDSQLPKDRFSAERLKGVDSTLKIQPAKLEDSAVYLCASSTQGLAASYNEQFFGPGTRLTVL.

The chain carries TRBV7-9 and TRBJ2-7; with no DNA, the TCRdb D assignment of TRBD2 cannot be verified. Germline lookup yields CDR1 SEHNR and CDR2 FQNEAQ (reference sequence). The CDR3 extends over 14 amino acids. This CDR3 is CASSWGGLSHEQYF.

J is TRBJ1-2 and V is TRBV19. The length of the CDR3 is 11 residues. Germline-derived CDR1 and CDR2 are LNHDA and SQIVND (reference sequence). CDR3 protein: CASSTNYGYTF. Full variable domain (remainder filled in from reference TRBV19 and TRBJ1-2): DGGITQSPKYLFRKEGQNVTLSCEQNLNHDAMYWYRQDPGQGLRLIYYSQIVNDFQKGDIAEGYSVSREKKESFPLTVTSAQKNPTAFYLCASSTNYGYTFGSGTRLTVV.

The chain recombines TRBV27 with TRBJ2-7. Per the germline V gene, CDR1 is MNHEY and CDR2 is SMNVEV (reference sequence). The CDR3 runs 13 residues. The CDR3 loop reads CASSYGDSYEQYF.

The chain has TRBV11-1 and TRBJ2-7; the D gene TCRdb calls, TRBD2, cannot be checked with no DNA. Germline V CDR1 and CDR2: SGHAT, FQDESV (reference sequence). The CDR3 spans 17 residues. CDR3 sequence: CASSDYSGLAGAYEQYF.

This chain joins TRBV11-2 and TRBJ2-1. Germline-derived CDR1 and CDR2 are SGHAT and FQNNGV. The CDR3 covers 15 residues. This CDR3 reads CASGLDLNSYNEQFF.

V usage is TRBV20-1 and J usage is TRBJ2-2; the D gene TCRdb calls, TRBD2, cannot be checked with no DNA. The CDR3 consists of 15 residues. Germline V CDR1 and CDR2: DFQATT, SNEGSKA (reference sequence). CDR3 sequence reads: CSARELAGMTGELFF.

V usage is TRBV29-1 and J usage is TRBJ2-7; TCRdb proposes TRBD1, but this gene call is untestable without DNA. In germline, CDR1 is SQVTM, CDR2 ANQGSEA. This CDR3 is 13 amino acids long. CDR3 in amino acids: CSARTGFRDEQYF.

The V gene is TRBV7-9, the J gene TRBJ2-5. Germline loops: CDR1 SEHNR, CDR2 FQNEAQ (reference sequence). This CDR3 is 12 amino acids long. The CDR3 protein is CASVRLEETQYF.

The chain is built from TRBV20-1 and TRBJ1-6; TCRdb selects TRBD1, and the lack of DNA leaves this call unchecked. Germline lookup yields CDR1 DFQATT and CDR2 SNEGSKA (reference sequence). This CDR3 contains 16 residues. CDR3: CSARDWDGRVDSPLHF.

The chain is built from TRBV6-6 and TRBJ2-1; TCRdb reports TRBD2, a call that lacks DNA to check it against. Germline V CDR1 and CDR2: MNHNY, SVGAGI (reference sequence). CDR3 length equals 14 residues. The CDR3 region is CATCSGGTYNEQFF.

The rearrangement links TRBV10-2 to TRBJ1-1. The CDR3 extends over 13 amino acids. In germline, CDR1 is WSHSY, CDR2 SAAADI. CDR3 residues: CASSEYGNTEAFF.

This chain uses TRBV7-9 with TRBJ2-1; with no DNA, the TCRdb D assignment of TRBD2 cannot be verified. Germline CDR1 reads SEHNR; CDR2 reads FQNEAQ (reference sequence). CDR3 length: 15 amino acids. This chain's CDR3 is CASSFGGVSYNEQFF.

V is TRBV4-3 and J is TRBJ2-1; TCRdb proposes TRBD1, but this gene call is untestable without DNA. This CDR3 has 18 residues. The germline gives CDR1 LGHNA, CDR2 YSLEER. CDR3: CASSQLTGGTNPYNEQFF.

This rearrangement joins TRBV12-3 or TRBV12-4 to TRBJ2-1; the TCRdb call, TRBD2, lacks DNA for checking. The CDR3 runs 15 residues. The CDR3 spells CASSFYTGGENEQFF.

The chain couples TRBV6-2 or TRBV6-3 to TRBJ2-1; TCRdb's D call of TRBD1 is untestable without DNA. The CDR3 contains 14 residues. From germline, CDR1 is MNHEY and CDR2 SVGEGT. The CDR3 sequence: CASRPPAALNEQFF.

The rearrangement uses TRBV23-1 and TRBJ2-2; the D gene TCRdb calls, TRBD1, cannot be checked with no DNA. TRBV23-1 is known as an ORF, though its function is uncertain. The CDR3 totals 12 residues. The CDR3 spells CATVPMAGELFF.

The rearrangement joins TRBV7-9 to TRBJ1-2; the TCRdb call, TRBD1, lacks DNA for checking. Germline V CDR1 and CDR2: SEHNR, FQNEAQ (reference sequence). This CDR3 region has 14 residues. The CDR3 sequence: CASSPTGANYGYTF.

The J gene is TRBJ2-1, the V gene TRBV5-7. Being an ORF, TRBV5-7 has a function that is uncertain. The CDR3 has 13 residues. CDR3 protein: CASSLNEDSEQFF.

V and J are TRBV29-1 and TRBJ1-1; no DNA is available, so the TRBD1 call from TCRdb remains unchecked. From germline, CDR1 is SQVTM and CDR2 ANQGSEA. The CDR3 covers 12 residues. The CDR3 spells CSAPGMNTEAFF. The full variable domain, completed using reference TRBV29-1 and TRBJ1-1, is SAVISQKPSRDICQRGTSLTIQCQVDSQVTMMFWYRQQPGQSLTLIATANQGSEATYESGFVIDKFPISRPNLTFSTLTVSNMSPEDSSIYLCSAPGMNTEAFFGQGTRLTVV.

The chain employs TRBV12-3 or TRBV12-4 and TRBJ2-3. The CDR3 is 15 amino acids. This chain's CDR3 is CASSFEGLDTDTQYF.

The gene calls are TRBV7-2 and TRBJ2-5. The CDR3 has 13 residues. Per germline, CDR1 SGHTA and CDR2 FQGNSA. The CDR3 spells CASSRGHQETQYF.

CDR3 loop: CASSFVLGEQFF. The chain employs TRBV12-3 or TRBV12-4 and TRBJ2-1. This CDR3 has 12 amino acids.

The chain links TRBV29-1 to TRBJ1-1; the TRBD1 assignment by TCRdb is unverifiable without DNA. Looked up from germline, CDR1 is SQVTM and CDR2 is ANQGSEA. CDR3 length: 12 amino acids. The CDR3: CSVEGVGPEAFF. Looking up the rest from reference TRBV29-1 and TRBJ1-1 gives the full variable domain: SAVISQKPSRDICQRGTSLTIQCQVDSQVTMMFWYRQQPGQSLTLIATANQGSEATYESGFVIDKFPISRPNLTFSTLTVSNMSPEDSSIYLCSVEGVGPEAFFGQGTRLTVV.

V usage is TRBV19 and J usage is TRBJ1-1. The CDR3 contains 13 residues. Germline CDR1 reads LNHDA; CDR2 reads SQIVND (reference sequence). CDR3 in amino acids: CASSGFGNTEAFF.

The chain employs TRBV3-1 and TRBJ2-5; TCRdb designates TRBD2, a call that cannot be tested without DNA. CDR3 length equals 15 residues. Germline V gene data show CDR1 as LGHDT and CDR2 as YNNKEL (reference sequence). The CDR3: CASSQDFLAGETQYF.

V is TRBV7-3 and J is TRBJ2-1; the D call of TRBD2 rests on TCRdb alone, since no DNA is present to check it. The germline gives CDR1 SGHTA, CDR2 FQGTGA. This CDR3 is 15 amino acids long. CDR3 protein: CASSKTSGLWNEQFF. Full variable domain (rest looked up from reference TRBV7-3 and TRBJ2-1): GAGVSQTPSNKVTEKGKYVELRCDPISGHTALYWYRQSLGQGPEFLIYFQGTGAADDSGLPNDRFFAVRPEGSVSTLKIQRTERGDSAVYLCASSKTSGLWNEQFFGPGTRLTVL.

V usage is TRBV12-3 or TRBV12-4 and J usage is TRBJ1-3. The CDR3 runs to 16 residues. This chain's CDR3 is CASSLALGGGGNTIYF.

The CDR3 spells CSVEQQSFYNEQFF. The rearrangement uses TRBV29-1 and TRBJ2-1. Germline V gene lookup returns CDR1 SQVTM and CDR2 ANQGSEA. This CDR3 spans 14 amino acids.